Listed below are T cell receptor beta chains from one sample, sequenced in a study of cytomegalovirus exposure and HLA in healthy donors. Sequencing used immunoSEQ multiplex PCR; TCRdb keeps in-frame clones, though not all of them. The table has under 150,000 clones, around 72% seen once. The specimen was PBMCs. Every receptor here comes from a human donor in good health. Both conserved end residues are part of each CDR3. The D gene is left open where the match is weak. For some rows the clone size is stated as once, few or many, or as a class when expanded; others skip it.

>TRBD2|TRBJ2-1|.|TRBV18
TGTGCCAGCTCACCGTTACTAGCGGGCATATACAATGAGCAGTTCTTC
CASSPLLAGIYNEQFF
>.|TRBJ2-5|.|TRBV7-2
TGTGCCAGCAGCTTAGATGGCGGGGCGCGGGAGACCCAGTACTTC
CASSLDGGARETQYF
>TRBD1|TRBJ1-1|.|TRBV2
TGTGCCAGCAGTGAAGTTAAACAGGGGGGTGCCACTGAAGCTTTCTTT
CASSEVKQGGATEAFF
>TRBD1|TRBJ1-2|few|TRBV6-5
TGTGCCAGCAGACCCACAGGGGCCTTATATGGCTACACCTTC
CASRPTGALYGYTF
>TRBD1|TRBJ1-2|.|TRBV30
TGTGCCGGGACAGGGGACTATGGCTACACCTTC
CAGTGDYGYTF
>.|TRBJ2-5|few|TRBV5-3
TGTGCCAGAAGCTTGATAAGGGGAAGGGAGACCCAGTACTTC
CARSLIRGRETQYF
>TRBD2|TRBJ2-3|.|TRBV6-6
TGTGCCAGCAGTTCGGGGGGTACGCAGTATTTT
CASSSGGTQYF
>.|TRBJ1-4|few|TRBV27
TGTGCCAGCAGTTTATCCCCCTTGGGGGGTTTTGGTCCAAAACTGTTTTTT
CASSLSPLGGFGPKLFF
>TRBD1|TRBJ2-7|.|TRBV30
TGTGCCTGGAGTCCTAGGACAGGGGTGAGCGAGCAGTACTTC
CAWSPRTGVSEQYF
>.|TRBJ2-7|.|TRBV6-5
TGTGCCAGCAGTATACAGGCAAGTGGTTCCTACGAGCAGTACTTC
CASSIQASGSYEQYF
>.|TRBJ2-1|.|TRBV4-3
TGCGCCAGCAGCCAAGGTCACTCCCCCGCCAATGAGCAGTTCTTC
CASSQGHSPANEQFF
>.|TRBJ2-2|.|TRBV7-2
TGTGCCAGCAGCTTAGGTCGGTACGCCGGGGAGCTGTTTTTT
CASSLGRYAGELFF
>TRBD2|TRBJ2-3|.|TRBV6-5
TGTGCCAGCAGCTTCCCCGGGGGGTCCACAGATACGCAGTATTTT
CASSFPGGSTDTQYF
>TRBD1|TRBJ1-5|few|TRBV18
TGTGCCAGCTCACTCCACCCCCGGCAGGGGGAACAGCCCCAGCATTTT
CASSLHPRQGEQPQHF
>TRBD1|TRBJ1-2|few|TRBV7-9
TGTGCCAGCAGCCTATGGATGGGACAGGGTTCTTCGAATGGCTACACCTTC
CASSLWMGQGSSNGYTF
>TRBD1|TRBJ1-5|.|TRBV29-1
TGCAGCGTTTTGGGGACAGGGACCTCGGATCAGCCCCAGCATTTT
CSVLGTGTSDQPQHF
>.|TRBJ1-2|.|TRBV2
TGTGCCAGCAGTGAAACCTTTTTAGGACAGACTGGCTACACCTTC
CASSETFLGQTGYTF
>TRBD1|TRBJ1-4|.|TRBV7-8
TGTGCCAGCAGCTCACTCCCCGGGACAGGGCGTGAAAAACTGTTTTTT
CASSSLPGTGREKLFF
>.|TRBJ2-7|.|TRBV6-1
TGTGCCAGCAGTGGACAGTTAGGCCTATACGAGCAGTACTTC
CASSGQLGLYEQYF
>.|TRBJ2-1|.|TRBV9
TGTGCCAGCAGCGTAGTCGAGGGCGGTGAGCAGTTCTTC
CASSVVEGGEQFF
>TRBD1|TRBJ2-2|.|TRBV7-9
TGTTCCAGCAGCCGAGGGGACAGGGGAACCGGGGAGCTGTTTTTT
CSSSRGDRGTGELFF
>.|TRBJ2-1|.|TRBV11-2
TGTGCCAGCAGCTTAGATTGGTTCGGGCGTCGGGATACTTGGCAGTTCTTC
CASSLDWFGRRDTWQFF
>.|TRBJ1-2|.|TRBV30
TGTGCCTGGAGTCGGGGGGGCTACACCTTC
CAWSRGGYTF
>.|TRBJ2-3|few|TRBV2
TGTGCCAGCAGTGCAGATCTAGCAGTTAGCACAGATACGCAGTATTTT
CASSADLAVSTDTQYF
>.|TRBJ2-7|few|TRBV27
TGTGCCAGCAGTCCCCAGGGGAGAAGCTACGAGCAGTACTTC
CASSPQGRSYEQYF
>.|TRBJ2-5|once|TRBV5-4
TGTGCCAGCAGCCCGACTAGACCCCAAGAGACCCAGTACTTC
CASSPTRPQETQYF
>.|TRBJ1-2|.|TRBV9
TGTGCCAGCAGCGCAGCCCCCAGGGCTAACTATGGCTACACCTTC
CASSAAPRANYGYTF
>TRBD1|TRBJ1-5|.|TRBV7-8
TGTGCCAGCAGCCAGAGGGACAGCGGCAATCAGCCCCGGCATTTT
CASSQRDSGNQPRHF
>.|TRBJ2-1|.|TRBV5-1
TGCGCCAGCAGCAAAGCATCTGGGCCCTTGAATCTTAATGAGCAGTTCTTC
CASSKASGPLNLNEQFF
>.|TRBJ2-1|.|TRBV4-2
TGTGCCAGCAGCCAGGGCGTACAAATTGGCAATGAGCAGTTCTTC
CASSQGVQIGNEQFF
>.|TRBJ2-3|few|TRBV23-1
TGCGCCAGCAGTCAAGTCGCTAACGGGAGCCCACGTCATACGCAGTATTTT
CASSQVANGSPRHTQYF
>TRBD1|TRBJ1-4|.|TRBV27
TGTGCCAGCAGCCTTCTGGGACAGCAAACGAACTTACTGTTTTTT
CASSLLGQQTNLLFF
>.|TRBJ1-2|.|TRBV6-5
TGTGCCAGCAGCAGCATTGGGGGAGGCGGCTACACCTTC
CASSSIGGGGYTF
>TRBD2|TRBJ2-7|.|TRBV28
TGTGCCAGCAGTCCTCAACTAGCGGGAATGAGTTACGAGCAGTACTTC
CASSPQLAGMSYEQYF
>TRBD1|TRBJ2-7|.|TRBV30
TGTGCCTGCCGACCGAAGGACAGGGGCCTGACCTACGAGCAGTACTTC
CACRPKDRGLTYEQYF
>.|TRBJ2-7|.|TRBV5-4
TGTGCCAGCAGCTTGGCCGGTAGGCAGGGAAGCGAGCAGTACTTC
CASSLAGRQGSEQYF
>.|TRBJ2-5|.|TRBV7-9
TGTTCCAGCAGCTCGACAGTTCCAGAGACCCAGTACTTC
CSSSSTVPETQYF
>TRBD1|TRBJ1-2|.|TRBV6-6
TGTGCCAGCAGGCGGACAGGGGAAGGCTATGGCTACACCTTC
CASRRTGEGYGYTF
>.|TRBJ2-5|.|TRBV18
TGTGCCAGCTCACCAGTTACGACAGCCCAAGAGACCCAGTACTTC
CASSPVTTAQETQYF
>TRBD1|TRBJ2-7|.|TRBV28
TGTGCCAGCAGTTCCCTAACAACGGGACAGGGTGCGTGGGCCTACGAGCAGTACTTC
CASSSLTTGQGAWAYEQYF
>.|TRBJ2-7|.|TRBV5-5
TGTGCCAGCAGCTTGCTTACAGGGTCCTACGAGCAGTACTTC
CASSLLTGSYEQYF
>TRBD2|TRBJ2-3|few|TRBV6-4
TGTGCCAGCAGTGACTCCGGGACTAGCGGGACAGATACGCAGTATTTT
CASSDSGTSGTDTQYF
>.|TRBJ1-1|.|TRBV7-3
TGTGCCAGCAGCCCCAAGGGGCGCGGTGAAGCTTTCTTT
CASSPKGRGEAFF
>.|TRBJ1-6|few|TRBV5-6
TGTGCCAGCAGCTTGGGAGGTTCACCCCTCCACTTT
CASSLGGSPLHF
>TRBD2|TRBJ2-7|few|TRBV7-9
TGTGCCAGCAGCTATGGGGCGGGGGTGTCGCGATACGAGCAGTACTTC
CASSYGAGVSRYEQYF
>TRBD2|TRBJ2-7|.|TRBV14
TGTGCCAGCAGCCAAACAGAGCGGGAGAAGTACGAGCAGTACTTC
CASSQTEREKYEQYF
>TRBD2|TRBJ2-7|.|TRBV30
TGTGCCTGGAGTGCGTATAGCGGGAGGCTAGGCTACGAGCAGTACTTC
CAWSAYSGRLGYEQYF
>.|TRBJ2-5|.|TRBV7-3
TGTGCCAGCAGCCCTGCAGGGGGGATAGGAGAGACCCAGTACTTC
CASSPAGGIGETQYF
>.|TRBJ2-5|.|TRBV5-1
TGCGCCAGCAGCTTGGGGGTCGGCGCGGGGAGAGAGACCCAGTACTTC
CASSLGVGAGRETQYF
>.|TRBJ2-7|.|TRBV4-3
TGCGCCAGCAGCCAAGATAGAGGACTACGACGCTACGAGCAGTACTTC
CASSQDRGLRRYEQYF
>TRBD1|TRBJ1-4|.|TRBV20-1
TGCAGTGCTAGATCTCGGGACAGGGAGTTTTTT
CSARSRDREFF
>.|TRBJ1-2|few|TRBV29-1
TGCAGCGTGGACCGGGACTCGAAATCATACACCTTC
CSVDRDSKSYTF
>TRBD2|TRBJ2-7|.|TRBV5-1
TGCGCCAGCAGCATCAGCGGGAGTGGGTCCTACGAGCAGTACTTC
CASSISGSGSYEQYF
>.|TRBJ1-5|few|TRBV30
TGTGCCTGGTCTCCGGGACTAGGCAATCAGCCCCAGCATTTT
CAWSPGLGNQPQHF
>.|TRBJ2-1|.|TRBV25-1
TGTGCCAGCAGATACCTAACAAACAATGAGCGGTTCTTC
CASRYLTNNERFF